The text below deals with one T cell receptor (beta chain). This sample is part of a study of blood T cell repertoires in COVID-19. For the study at large: The origin of the acute and convalescent COVID-19 samples was the United States, Italy and Spain. PBMCs, B-cell-depleted T cells, or T cells were the source of the cDNA or gDNA that made up the material.

Original analysis: Amplification from reference gene primers served as the basis for estimated nucleated cell counts. The data were produced by immunoSEQ multiplex PCR, yet TCRdb's version contains in-frame clones alone and is incomplete. V and J calls and clone size are copied from that table; D and trimming were computed from the DNA. The sample has 300,000 to 400,000 clones, around 90% seen once; the top ten hold 2.5% to 3.5%. This CDR3 region has 13 residues. V lost 8 bases to trimming and J lost 0 bases, with 10 bases between them. Germline assignment: CDR1 MDHEN and CDR2 SYDVKM. This TCR was recovered from a human donor in a cohort sampled during active COVID-19. V usage is TRBV28 and J usage is TRBJ2-5; D is unclear. The sequenced material came from peripheral blood. The CDR3 coding sequence is TGTGCCAGCTCCCCCCCATACCAAGAGACCCAGTACTTC. Translating it yields CASSPPYQETQYF.